The text below deals with one T cell receptor (beta chain). A quantity of about 0.45 to 1 ug RNA underwent reverse transcription using random hexamers. From the immunoSEQ multiplex PCR reads, TCRdb called clonotypes with MiXCR, one entry per CDR3 protein. The repertoire has 200,000 to 250,000 distinct CDR3 sequences, 95% of them found once; the top ten carry 0.095%. Negative isolation was applied to CD8+ and CD4+ T cells, and FACS enrichment was applied to TEMRA cells. The data originate from a study of CD8 T cells in Susac syndrome. Trimming removed 6 bases from V and 6 bases from J, with 8 bases in between. The CDR3 loop spans 11 amino acids. Germline V gene data show CDR1 as SNHLY and CDR2 as FYNNEI.

The chain employs TRBV2 and TRBJ1-2; unclear D gene. The receptor comes from a human donor with multiple sclerosis. Material: CD4+ T cells from PBMCs. The CDR3 nucleotides are TGTGCCAGCAGGGTTGGGAATGGCTACACCTTC. As protein: CASRVGNGYTF.